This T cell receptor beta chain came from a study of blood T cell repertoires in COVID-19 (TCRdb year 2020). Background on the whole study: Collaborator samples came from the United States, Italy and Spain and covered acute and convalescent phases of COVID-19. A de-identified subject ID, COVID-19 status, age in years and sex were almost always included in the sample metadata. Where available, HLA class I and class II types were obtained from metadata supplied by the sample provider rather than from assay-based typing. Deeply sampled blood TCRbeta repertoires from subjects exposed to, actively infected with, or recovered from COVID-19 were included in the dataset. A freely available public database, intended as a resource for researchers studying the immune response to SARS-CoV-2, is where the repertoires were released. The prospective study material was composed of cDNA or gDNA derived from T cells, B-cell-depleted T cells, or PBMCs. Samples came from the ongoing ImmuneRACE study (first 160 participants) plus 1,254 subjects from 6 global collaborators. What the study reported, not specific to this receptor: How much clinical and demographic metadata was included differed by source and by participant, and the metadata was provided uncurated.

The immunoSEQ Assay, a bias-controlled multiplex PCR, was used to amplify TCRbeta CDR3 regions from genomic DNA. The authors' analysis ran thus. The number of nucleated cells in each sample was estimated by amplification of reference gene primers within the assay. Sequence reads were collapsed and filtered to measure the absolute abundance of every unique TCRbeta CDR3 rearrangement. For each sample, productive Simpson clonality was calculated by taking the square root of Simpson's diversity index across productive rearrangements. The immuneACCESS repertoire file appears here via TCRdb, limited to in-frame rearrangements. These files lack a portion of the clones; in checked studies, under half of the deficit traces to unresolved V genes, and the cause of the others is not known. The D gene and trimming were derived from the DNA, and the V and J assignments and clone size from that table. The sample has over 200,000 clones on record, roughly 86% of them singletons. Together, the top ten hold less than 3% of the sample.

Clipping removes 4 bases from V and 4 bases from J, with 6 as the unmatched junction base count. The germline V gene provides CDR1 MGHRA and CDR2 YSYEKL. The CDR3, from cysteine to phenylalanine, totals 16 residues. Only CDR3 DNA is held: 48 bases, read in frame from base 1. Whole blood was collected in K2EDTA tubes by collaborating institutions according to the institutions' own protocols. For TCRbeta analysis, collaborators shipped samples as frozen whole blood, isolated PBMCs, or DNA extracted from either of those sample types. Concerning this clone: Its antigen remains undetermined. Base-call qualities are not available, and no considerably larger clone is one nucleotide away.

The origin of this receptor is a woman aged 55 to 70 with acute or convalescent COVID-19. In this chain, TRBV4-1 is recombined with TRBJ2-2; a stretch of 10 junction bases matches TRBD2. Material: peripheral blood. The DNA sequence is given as TGCGCCAGCAGCCCCTTAGCGGGGGGAGGCACCGGGGAGCTGTTTTTT. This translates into CASSPLAGGGTGELFF.